The 9 T cell receptor beta chains in this list originate from one sample, sequenced in a study of cytomegalovirus exposure and HLA in healthy donors. Vbeta (60) and Jbeta (13) primers were used in the PCR. Some clones are missing from TCRdb's copy, which holds only in-frame ones; the method was immunoSEQ multiplex PCR. Its table records roughly 72,000 clones. The source material was PBMCs. All receptors derive from a man between 18 and 29 years old in good health and CMV-seropositive.

The chain combines TRBV27 with TRBJ1-4; no firm D call. The CDR3 extends over 13 amino acids. The germline V gene encodes CDR1 MNHEY and CDR2 SMNVEV (reference sequence). The V and J ends lost 5 bases and 8 bases respectively, with 12 bases between them. The CDR3, as DNA: TGTGCCAGCAGTCCGCGAGAGGCGGAAAAACTGTTTTTT. Translated: CASSPREAEKLFF.

The chain links TRBV7-8 to TRBJ1-1; D unresolved. Trimming took off 0 bases at V and 1 base at J, with 6 bases between the two ends. In germline, CDR1 is SGHVS, CDR2 FQNEAQ. CDR3 size: 14 residues. CDR3 region: CASSLARQNTEAFF. The CDR3 DNA follows: TGTGCCAGCAGCTTAGCTCGACAGAACACTGAAGCTTTCTTT.

This chain uses TRBV7-2 with TRBJ1-4; possible D gene TRBD1, 6 bases. The CDR3 is 15 residues long. Germline lookup yields CDR1 SGHTA and CDR2 FQGNSA. V was cut by 4 bases and J by 7 bases, with 16 bases left in between. CDR3 protein: CASSSVLGAPEKLFF. In DNA, the CDR3 is TGTGCCAGCAGCTCCGTATTGGGGGCGCCTGAAAAACTGTTTTTT.

The CDR3 DNA follows: TGTGCCAGCAGCTCCCTAATGAACACTGAAGCTTTCTTT. This translates into CASSSLMNTEAFF. V is TRBV7-6 and J is TRBJ1-1; no reliable D call. CDR3 length equals 13 residues. Germline V gives CDR1 SGHVS, CDR2 FNYEAQ. Between the trimmed V and J ends, which lost 4 bases and 0 bases, there was a span of 6 bases.

The chain joins TRBV28 to TRBJ2-5; tentative D call: TRBD1 (6 bases). Trimming left V 6 bases short and J 5 bases short, with 19 bases between. This CDR3 region has 15 residues. CDR1 and CDR2 (germline): MDHEN, SYDVKM. This chain's CDR3 is CASRTAGVGSETQYF. CDR3 bases: TGTGCCAGCAGGACCGCAGGGGTCGGATCGGAGACCCAGTACTTC.

This chain joins TRBV18 and TRBJ2-5, with 7 bases aligning to TRBD1. The V gene end was trimmed by 4 bases and the J gene end by 2 bases; junction bases not matched to a gene: 1. Germline V gene lookup returns CDR1 KGHSH and CDR2 LQKENI. CDR3 length: 13 residues. CDR3: CASSRRGQETQYF. DNA of the CDR3: TGTGCCAGCTCACGCAGGGGGCAAGAGACCCAGTACTTC.

This rearrangement joins TRBV11-3 to TRBJ1-2, with D possibly TRBD1 on 5 matching bases. The CDR3 sequence is 11 residues long. The germline V and J ends were trimmed by 11 bases and 4 bases, with 11 bases remaining between them. Germline values: CDR1 SGHNT, CDR2 YENEEA. The DNA for the CDR3 is TGTGCCTCACGGAGGGGCTATGGCTACACCTTC. Translating it yields CASRRGYGYTF.

The V and J genes are TRBV5-1 and TRBJ2-1, with D maybe TRBD2 (6 bases). Germline CDR1 reads SGHRS; CDR2 reads YFSETQ. V lost 4 bases and J lost 4, with 12 bases in between. The CDR3 extends over 14 amino acids. Here the CDR3 DNA reads TGCGCCAGCAGCGACACCGGGAGATACAATGAGCAGTTCTTC. Translation: CASSDTGRYNEQFF.

The V and J genes are TRBV28 and TRBJ2-2; maybe TRBD1 (6 bases). The V end lost 2 bases, the J end lost 1 base, and 11 bases lay between the germline ends. The CDR3 runs to 16 residues. Germline CDR1 is MDHEN and CDR2 is SYDVKM. CDR3 loop: CASSLVETGNTGELFF. CDR3 DNA sequence: TGTGCCAGCAGTTTAGTTGAGACAGGGAACACCGGGGAGCTGTTTTTT.